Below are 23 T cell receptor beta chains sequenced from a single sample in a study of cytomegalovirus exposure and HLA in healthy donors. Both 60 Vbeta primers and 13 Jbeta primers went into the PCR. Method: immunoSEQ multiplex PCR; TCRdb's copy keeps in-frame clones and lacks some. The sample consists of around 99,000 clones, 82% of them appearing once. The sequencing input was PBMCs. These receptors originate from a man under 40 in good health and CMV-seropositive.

CDR3 in amino acids: CAIRERDFSGNTIYF. CDR3 coding DNA: TGTGCCATCAGGGAAAGGGACTTCTCTGGAAACACCATATATTTT. The rearrangement uses TRBV10-3 and TRBJ1-3, with D perhaps matching TRBD1 (5 bases). The CDR3 sequence is 15 residues long. Germline CDR1 reads ENHRY; CDR2 reads SYGVKD. V was cut by 6 bases and J by 0 bases, with 12 bases left in between.

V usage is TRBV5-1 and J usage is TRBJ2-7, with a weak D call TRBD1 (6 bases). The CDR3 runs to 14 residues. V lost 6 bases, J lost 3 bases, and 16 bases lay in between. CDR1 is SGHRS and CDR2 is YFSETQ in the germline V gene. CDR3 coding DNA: TGCGCCAGCACCTCCACAGGGTTAGGCTACGAGCAGTACTTC. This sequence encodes CASTSTGLGYEQYF.

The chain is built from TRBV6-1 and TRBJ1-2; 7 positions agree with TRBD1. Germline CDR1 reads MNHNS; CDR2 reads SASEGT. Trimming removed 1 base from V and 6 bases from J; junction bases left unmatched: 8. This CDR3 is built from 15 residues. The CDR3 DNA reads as TGTGCCAGCAGTGAAGGAAGCACAGGGGCCAATGGCTACACCTTC. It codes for CASSEGSTGANGYTF.

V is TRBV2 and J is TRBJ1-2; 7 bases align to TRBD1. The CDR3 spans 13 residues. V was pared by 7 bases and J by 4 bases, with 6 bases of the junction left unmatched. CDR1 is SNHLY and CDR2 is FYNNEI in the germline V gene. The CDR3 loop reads CASKGGAGYGYTF. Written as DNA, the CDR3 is TGTGCCAGCAAAGGGGGCGCGGGCTATGGCTACACCTTC.

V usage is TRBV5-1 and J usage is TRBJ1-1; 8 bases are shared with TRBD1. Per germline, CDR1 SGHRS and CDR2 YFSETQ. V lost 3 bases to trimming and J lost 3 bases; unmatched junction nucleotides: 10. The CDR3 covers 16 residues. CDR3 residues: CASSSGQGARYTEAFF. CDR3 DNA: TGCGCCAGCAGCTCTGGGCAGGGGGCAAGGTACACTGAAGCTTTCTTT. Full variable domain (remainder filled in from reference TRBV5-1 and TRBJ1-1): KAGVTQTPRYLIKTRGQQVTLSCSPISGHRSVSWYQQTPGQGLQFLFEYFSETQRNKGNFPGRFSGRQFSNSRSEMNVSTLELGDSALYLCASSSGQGARYTEAFFGQGTRLTVV.

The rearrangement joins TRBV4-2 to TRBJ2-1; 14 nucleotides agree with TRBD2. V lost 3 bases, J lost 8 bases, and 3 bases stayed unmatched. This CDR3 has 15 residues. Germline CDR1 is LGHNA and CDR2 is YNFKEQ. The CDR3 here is CASSQAGLAGDEQFF. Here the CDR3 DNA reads TGTGCCAGCAGCCAGGCGGGACTAGCGGGGGATGAGCAGTTCTTC.

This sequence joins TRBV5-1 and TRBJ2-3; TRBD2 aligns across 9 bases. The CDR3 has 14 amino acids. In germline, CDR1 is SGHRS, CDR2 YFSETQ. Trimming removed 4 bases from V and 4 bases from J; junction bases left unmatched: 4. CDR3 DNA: TGCGCCAGCAGCGCTGGGACTAGCCCAGATACGCAGTATTTT. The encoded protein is CASSAGTSPDTQYF.

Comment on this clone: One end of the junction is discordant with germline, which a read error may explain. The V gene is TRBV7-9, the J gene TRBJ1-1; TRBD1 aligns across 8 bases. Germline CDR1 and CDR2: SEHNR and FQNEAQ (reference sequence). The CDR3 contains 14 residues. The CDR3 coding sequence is TGTTCCAGCAGCTTGACAGGGGTAAGGACTGAAGCTTTCTTT. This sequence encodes CSSSLTGVRTEAFF.

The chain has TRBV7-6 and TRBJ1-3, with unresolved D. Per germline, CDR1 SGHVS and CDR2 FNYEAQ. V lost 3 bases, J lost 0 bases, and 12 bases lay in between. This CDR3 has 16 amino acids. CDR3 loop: CASSFGGRNSGNTIYF. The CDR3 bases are TGTGCCAGCAGCTTCGGCGGAAGGAACTCTGGAAACACCATATATTTT.

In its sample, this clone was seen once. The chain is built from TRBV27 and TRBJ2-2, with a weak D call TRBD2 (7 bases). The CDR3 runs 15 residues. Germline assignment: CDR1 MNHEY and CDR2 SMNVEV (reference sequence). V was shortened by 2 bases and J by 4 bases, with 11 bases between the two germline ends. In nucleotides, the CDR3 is TGTGCCAGCAGTTTACGGGGGGCAAGCACCGGGGAGCTGTTTTTT. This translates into CASSLRGASTGELFF.

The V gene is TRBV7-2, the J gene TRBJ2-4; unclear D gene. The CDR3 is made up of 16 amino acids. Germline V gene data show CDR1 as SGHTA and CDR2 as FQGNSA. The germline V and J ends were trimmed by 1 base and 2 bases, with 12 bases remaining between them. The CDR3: CASSLGGGGSKNIQYF. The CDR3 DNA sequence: TGTGCCAGCAGCTTAGGAGGTGGCGGCTCCAAAAACATTCAGTACTTC.

Written as DNA, the CDR3 is TGTGCCAGCAGTGAGCAGGGTTGGGAGACCCAGTACTTC. Protein sequence: CASSEQGWETQYF. J is TRBJ2-5 and V is TRBV25-1, with D perhaps matching TRBD1 (5 bases). V was cut by 3 bases and J by 5 bases, with 10 bases left in between. Germline lookup yields CDR1 MGHDK and CDR2 SYGVNS. The CDR3 totals 13 residues.

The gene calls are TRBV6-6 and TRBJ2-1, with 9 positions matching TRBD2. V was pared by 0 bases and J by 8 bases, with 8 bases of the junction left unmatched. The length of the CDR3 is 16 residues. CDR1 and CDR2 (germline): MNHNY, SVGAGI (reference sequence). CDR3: CASSYSAGGPGDEQFF. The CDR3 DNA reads TGTGCCAGCAGTTACTCGGCGGGGGGGCCAGGGGATGAGCAGTTCTTC.

CDR3: CASSPGHRSYNEQFF. In DNA form, the CDR3 reads TGTGCCAGCAGCCCGGGACACCGCTCCTACAATGAGCAGTTCTTC. The chain uses TRBV9 and TRBJ2-1; D might be TRBD1 (6 bases). The germline V gene has CDR1 SGDLS and CDR2 YYNGEE. The CDR3 is 15 amino acids. The ends were cut back, 4 bases at V and 0 bases at J, with 11 bases in the middle.

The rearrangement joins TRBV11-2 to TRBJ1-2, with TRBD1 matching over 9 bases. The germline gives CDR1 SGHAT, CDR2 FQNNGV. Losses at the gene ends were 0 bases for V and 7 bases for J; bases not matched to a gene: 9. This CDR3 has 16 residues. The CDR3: CASSLEFGTGSGGYTF. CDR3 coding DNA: TGTGCCAGCAGCTTAGAATTCGGGACAGGGAGCGGTGGCTACACCTTC.

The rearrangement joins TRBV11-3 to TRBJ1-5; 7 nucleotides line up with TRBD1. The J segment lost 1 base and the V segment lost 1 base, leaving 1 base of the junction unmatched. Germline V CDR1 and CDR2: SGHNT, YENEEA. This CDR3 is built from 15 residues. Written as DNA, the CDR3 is TGTGCCAGCAGCTTAGGACAGGGAAGCAATCAGCCCCAGCATTTT. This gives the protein CASSLGQGSNQPQHF.

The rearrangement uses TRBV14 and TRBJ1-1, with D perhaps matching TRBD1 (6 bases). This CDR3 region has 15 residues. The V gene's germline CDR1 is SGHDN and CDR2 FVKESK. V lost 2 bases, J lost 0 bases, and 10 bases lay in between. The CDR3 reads CASSQMGALNTEAFF. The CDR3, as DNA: TGTGCCAGCAGCCAAATGGGGGCGTTGAACACTGAAGCTTTCTTT.

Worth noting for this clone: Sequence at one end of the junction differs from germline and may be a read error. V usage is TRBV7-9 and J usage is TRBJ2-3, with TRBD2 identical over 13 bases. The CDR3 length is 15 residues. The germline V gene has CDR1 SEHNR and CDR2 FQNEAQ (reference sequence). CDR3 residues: CSSSHRTSGGHTQYF. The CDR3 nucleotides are TGTTCCAGCAGCCATAGGACTAGCGGGGGTCATACGCAGTATTTT. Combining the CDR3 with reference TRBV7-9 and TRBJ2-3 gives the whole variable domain DTGVSQNPRHKITKRGQNVTFRCDPISEHNRLYWYRQTLGQGPEFLTYFQNEAQLEKSRLLSDRFSAERPKGSFSTLEIQRTEQGDSAMYLCSSSHRTSGGHTQYFGPGTRLTVL.

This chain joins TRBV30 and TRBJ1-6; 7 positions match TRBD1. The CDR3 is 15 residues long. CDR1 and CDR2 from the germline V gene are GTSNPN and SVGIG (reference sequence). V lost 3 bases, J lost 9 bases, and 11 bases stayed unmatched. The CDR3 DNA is TGTGCCTGGAGCGCCGGCGACAGGGATGTTTCACCCCTCCACTTT. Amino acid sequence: CAWSAGDRDVSPLHF.

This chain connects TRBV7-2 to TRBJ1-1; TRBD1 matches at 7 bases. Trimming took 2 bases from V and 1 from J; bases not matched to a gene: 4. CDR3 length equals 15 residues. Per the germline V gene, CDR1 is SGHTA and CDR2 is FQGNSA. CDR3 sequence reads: CASSLRQGRNTEAFF. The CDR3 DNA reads TGTGCCAGCAGCTTAAGACAGGGCAGGAACACTGAAGCTTTCTTT.

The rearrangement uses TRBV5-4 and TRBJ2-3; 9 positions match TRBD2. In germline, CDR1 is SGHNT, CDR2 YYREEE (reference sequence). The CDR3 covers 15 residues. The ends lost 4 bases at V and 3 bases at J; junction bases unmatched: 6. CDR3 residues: CASSRSGGSTDTQYF. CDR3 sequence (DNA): TGTGCCAGCAGCAGAAGCGGGGGGAGTACAGATACGCAGTATTTT.

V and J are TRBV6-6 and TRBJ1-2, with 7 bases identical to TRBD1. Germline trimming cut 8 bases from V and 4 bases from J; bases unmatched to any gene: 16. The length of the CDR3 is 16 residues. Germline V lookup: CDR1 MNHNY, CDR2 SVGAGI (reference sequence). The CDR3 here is CASGLLSRDRLYGYTF. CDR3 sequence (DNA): TGTGCCAGCGGGTTACTTTCCCGGGACAGACTCTATGGCTACACCTTC.

In nucleotides, the CDR3 is TGCGCCAGTCAGGCGGGGGGGGAGACCCAGTACTTC. Translating it yields CASQAGGETQYF. This chain joins TRBV10-2 and TRBJ2-5, with TRBD2 matching 9 bases. This CDR3 is built from 12 residues. After removal of 9 bases from V and 5 bases from J, the junction contained 4 bases not matched to a gene. The V gene's germline CDR1 is WSHSY and CDR2 SAAADI.